A selection of T cell receptor beta chains follows, all from one sample in a study of tumor-infiltrating lymphocytes in primary liver carcinoma. TCRdb ran MiXCR on the multiplex PCR reads and lists one entry per CDR3 protein. The repertoire holds hundreds of thousands of distinct CDR3 sequences, roughly 60% seen once, with roughly 9% in the top ten. Sample: peripheral blood. All receptors come from a man aged 35 to 55 with primary liver carcinoma and hepatitis B virus infection. Both conserved end residues are part of each CDR3. D genes are given only for firm matches. Not every row has a clone size; where given, it reads once, few, many or a size class.

medium-sized	TRBV11-3	-	TRBJ2-1	TGTGCCAGCAGCTTAAACCCCGGTGAGCAGTTCTTC	CASSLNPGEQFF
many	TRBV12-3/TRBV12-4	-	TRBJ2-5	TGTGCCAGCAGTTTAGGAACCACCTCTCGGACCCAGTACTTC	CASSLGTTSRTQYF
-	TRBV5-6	-	TRBJ2-2	TGTGCCAGCAGCTTGGGAGGGGGGAACACCGGGGAGCTGTTTTTT	CASSLGGGNTGELFF
many	TRBV6-1	-	TRBJ2-5	TGTGCCAGCAGGGGACCCGCACAAGAGACCCAGTACTTC	CASRGPAQETQYF
few	TRBV5-1	TRBD1	TRBJ2-1	TGCGCCAGCAGCCGCACACTTTCCGGGACAGACTACAATGAGCAGCTCTTC	CASSRTLSGTDYNEQLF
many	TRBV12-3/TRBV12-4	-	TRBJ2-2	TGTGCCAGCAGTTTTATCGCCGGGCAAACCGGGGAGCTGTTTTTT	CASSFIAGQTGELFF
-	TRBV12-3/TRBV12-4	TRBD1	TRBJ1-3	TGTGCCTGCAGTTCCCAGGGACAGGCTGGAAACACCATATATTTT	CACSSQGQAGNTIYF
many	TRBV29-1	-	TRBJ2-7	TGCAGCGTTGAAGATAACAGGCGATCCTACGAGCAGTACTTC	CSVEDNRRSYEQYF
-	TRBV5-1	TRBD2	TRBJ2-1	TGCGCCAGCAGCCTGCGGGGGGCTAGCCAATACAATGAGCAGTTCTTC	CASSLRGASQYNEQFF
-	TRBV15	TRBD2	TRBJ2-7	TGTGCCACCAGCAGAGTAGCGGGAGGCACCACCTACGAGCAGTACTTC	CATSRVAGGTTYEQYF
-	TRBV2	-	TRBJ1-4	TGTGCCAGCCTCAACGACGTCGTGATACCCGAAAAACTGTTTTTT	CASLNDVVIPEKLFF
-	TRBV11-2	-	TRBJ2-7	TGTGCCAGCACCCCCTTTACCGGCGAGCAGTACTTC	CASTPFTGEQYF
-	TRBV11-2	-	TRBJ2-5	TGTGCCAGCAATTTAAGAGGGAAGGCCCAGAACTTC	CASNLRGKAQNF
many	TRBV14	-	TRBJ1-1	TGTGCCAGCAGCCAGTTCCTCACCACTGAAGCTTTCTTT	CASSQFLTTEAFF
many	TRBV11-2	TRBD1	TRBJ1-4	TGTGCCAGCAGCGAGACAGGGGGTGAAAAACTGTTTTTT	CASSETGGEKLFF
medium-sized	TRBV29-1	-	TRBJ2-2	TGCAGCGTTGATTCAGGGGTGAACACCGGGGAGCTGTTTTTT	CSVDSGVNTGELFF
-	TRBV29-1	-	TRBJ2-5	TGCAACGTTGTCAGGACCCAAGAGACCCAGTACTTC	CNVVRTQETQYF
-	TRBV2	TRBD1	TRBJ2-5	TGTGCCAGCCTCTTCGGAACAGGGGGCGTGGAGACCCAGTACTTC	CASLFGTGGVETQYF
-	TRBV6-6	TRBD1	TRBJ1-4	TGTGCCAGCAGTCCCATGACAGGGGGCAGGGGAAAACTGTTTTTT	CASSPMTGGRGKLFF
many	TRBV29-1	-	TRBJ2-3	TGCAGCGTTGAAGAGACGATAGATACGCAGTATTTT	CSVEETIDTQYF
many	TRBV6-5	-	TRBJ1-2	TGTGCCAGCAGTTCGCTATGGGGGAACGACTATGGCTACACCTTC	CASSSLWGNDYGYTF
-	TRBV12-3/TRBV12-4	-	TRBJ2-1	TGTGCCAGTAACGGAGGACTAACGGGATCATACAATGAGCAGTTCTTC	CASNGGLTGSYNEQFF
-	TRBV14	TRBD2	TRBJ2-1	TGCGCCGGCAGCCAAAATATACGCACTAGCGGGCAGTTCTTC	CAGSQNIRTSGQFF
many	TRBV10-3	-	TRBJ2-7	TGTGCCATCAGTGATGACAGCCATCAACCCTACGAGCAGTACTTC	CAISDDSHQPYEQYF
few	TRBV4-1	TRBD1	TRBJ2-1	TGCGCCAGCAGCCAAGATTCCCAGGGGGCAACGGGTTCGGAGCAGTTCTTC	CASSQDSQGATGSEQFF
-	TRBV12-3/TRBV12-4	-	TRBJ1-3	TGTGCCAGCAGTTCAGGGATCTCTGGAAACACCTTATATTTT	CASSSGISGNTLYF
once	TRBV12-3/TRBV12-4	TRBD1	TRBJ2-1	TGTACCAGGAGCCGACAGGGTAGAGAGCAGTTCTTC	CTRSRQGREQFF
many	TRBV11-2	-	TRBJ1-4	TGTGCCAGCAGTTTACAGGGACGAAGCCGCTCGGGGGAAAAACTGTTTTTT	CASSLQGRSRSGEKLFF
-	TRBV7-9	TRBD2	TRBJ2-1	TGTGCCAGCAGCTTAGTGGCGGGAGGGAAGAATGAGCAGTTCTTC	CASSLVAGGKNEQFF
once	TRBV13	TRBD2	TRBJ2-3	TGTGCCAGCAGCCGCCGACTAGCGGAAGACCCTACGCAGTATTTT	CASSRRLAEDPTQYF
-	TRBV5-4	TRBD2	TRBJ2-1	TGTGCCAGCAGCGGGGACTATCCCTACAATGAGCAGCTCTTC	CASSGDYPYNEQLF
once	TRBV27	TRBD1	TRBJ1-1	TGTGCCAGCAGTTTCGTAGGACAGGGGGCGCGGGATGAAGCTTTCTTT	CASSFVGQGARDEAFF